The entry below describes one T cell receptor (beta chain). Its antigen is not known. The sample originates from a study of T cell responses to AZD1222 COVID-19 vaccine. Study-level results: Spike-wide vaccine-associated CD4 TCRs dominated at 160-218 and 743-854. Following two doses of AZD1222, Spike-specific TCR breadth and depth rose.

This table comes from immunoSEQ multiplex PCR, and its TCRdb copy is limited to in-frame clones, with some not included. Of about 66,000 clones in the sample, around nine tenths are singletons; the top ten hold 4% to 5%. The V end lost 1 base, the J end lost 10 bases, and 13 bases lay between the germline ends. In germline, CDR1 is SQVTM, CDR2 ANQGSEA. This CDR3 has 13 amino acids. This TCR came from an adult who received the MenACWY meningococcal vaccine as a control. The input for sequencing was peripheral blood, taken 28 days after the second dose of the MenACWY control vaccine. The rearrangement links TRBV29-1 to TRBJ2-2, with D uncertain. This chain's CDR3 is CSVEVPSRVELFF. The DNA of the CDR3 is TGCAGCGTTGAAGTACCTTCCCGGGTGGAGCTGTTTTTT.